A selection of T cell receptor beta chains follows, all from one sample in a study of Graves' ophthalmopathy and Graves' hyperthyroidism. TCRdb redid the calling of the multiplex PCR reads with MiXCR, one entry per CDR3 protein. The sample lists hundreds of thousands of distinct CDR3 sequences, roughly 39% seen once, with more than 2.5% in the top ten. Sequenced input: peripheral blood. These receptors all stem from an adult man with Graves' ophthalmopathy. CDR3s include the opening cysteine and the closing phenylalanine or tryptophan. Each record gives: D gene, J gene, V gene, clone size, CDR3 protein, CDR3 DNA. The D gene is left open where the match is weak. Clone size is stated in some rows and not others, as once, few, many or a class when expanded.

>-|TRBJ1-5|TRBV20-1|many
CSARDSSFYQPQHF
TGCAGTGCTAGAGATTCGTCTTTTTATCAGCCCCAGCATTTT
>-|TRBJ1-4|TRBV19|few
CATGTGTGKISTNEKLFF
TGTGCCACCGGGACCGGGACCGGGAAAATTTCAACTAATGAAAAACTGTTTTTT
>-|TRBJ1-1|TRBV4-1|many
CASSQGLNLNTEAFF
TGCGCCAGCAGCCAAGGACTCAACCTGAACACTGAAGCTTTCTTT
>-|TRBJ2-3|TRBV7-2|-
CASSLQASRSTDTQYF
TGTGCCAGCAGTTTACAAGCCTCGAGGAGCACAGATACGCAGTATTTT
>-|TRBJ2-7|TRBV12-3/TRBV12-4|few
CASSLEGLTYEQYF
TGTGCCAGCAGTTTGGAGGGTTTGACCTACGAGCAGTACTTC
>TRBD1|TRBJ2-5|TRBV19|-
CASTGQGQETQYF
TGTGCCAGTACAGGACAGGGGCAAGAGACCCAGTACTTC
>TRBD1|TRBJ1-2|TRBV29-1|-
CSVDLGVGTGGGYGYTF
TGCAGCGTTGATTTGGGTGTTGGGACAGGGGGCGGGTATGGCTACACCTTC
>-|TRBJ2-5|TRBV3-1|few
CASSQDIETQYF
TGTGCCAGCAGCCAAGACATTGAGACCCAGTACTTC
>TRBD1|TRBJ1-2|TRBV29-1|many
CSALDRGQGYGYTF
TGCAGCGCGTTAGATAGGGGGCAGGGCTATGGCTACACCTTC
>-|TRBJ2-3|TRBV5-1|-
CASYLRADTQYF
TGCGCCAGCTACCTTAGGGCAGATACGCAGTATTTT
>TRBD2|TRBJ2-2|TRBV7-9|-
CASSHPPTSGFGELFF
TGTGCCAGCAGCCACCCCCCGACTAGCGGGTTCGGGGAGCTGTTTTTT
>TRBD1|TRBJ1-5|TRBV14|-
CASSHFATGGLYEHF
TGTGCCAGCAGCCATTTCGCGACAGGGGGGCTCTACGAGCATTTT
>TRBD1|TRBJ1-2|TRBV7-9|many
CASSDQGVRLTYTF
TGTGCCAGCAGTGATCAGGGGGTCCGCCTTACCTACACCTTC
>TRBD1|TRBJ1-2|TRBV2|-
CASSDTTGGLNYGYTF
TGTGCCAGCAGTGACACCACAGGGGGCTTGAACTATGGCTACACCTTC
>-|TRBJ1-4|TRBV12-3/TRBV12-4|many
CASRVWGPNEKLFF
TGTGCCAGCAGGGTTTGGGGTCCTAATGAAAAACTGTTTTTT
>-|TRBJ2-7|TRBV5-1|few
CASSLEARGTYEQYF
TGCGCCAGCAGCTTGGAGGCCAGGGGAACCTACGAGCAGTACTTC
>-|TRBJ2-5|TRBV9|-
CASSHPRETQYF
TGTGCCAGCAGCCATCCCAGGGAGACCCAGTACTTC
>-|TRBJ2-5|TRBV5-4|-
CASSLRGPNKETQYF
TGTGCCAGCAGCTTGCGAGGGCCAAATAAAGAGACCCAGTACTTC
>-|TRBJ1-4|TRBV11-3|many
CASSFLGGTNEKLFF
TGTGCCAGCAGCTTCCTTGGGGGGACTAATGAAAAACTGTTTTTT
>TRBD1|TRBJ2-7|TRBV19|many
CAGRDRGSYEQYF
TGTGCCGGCCGGGACAGGGGTTCCTACGAGCAGTACTTC
>-|TRBJ2-1|TRBV20-1|-
CSARVGLGEQFF
TGCAGTGCTAGAGTGGGACTGGGTGAGCAGTTCTTC
>TRBD2|TRBJ2-2|TRBV5-1|many
CASSGLAVSNTGELFF
TGCGCCAGCAGCGGACTAGCGGTCTCGAACACCGGGGAGCTGTTTTTT
>-|TRBJ1-3|TRBV12-5|-
CASGLGTTTAGNTIYF
TGTGCTAGTGGTTTGGGTACTACGACAGCTGGAAACACCATATATTTT
>-|TRBJ2-7|TRBV5-8|-
CASTPSGSYEQYF
TGTGCCAGCACCCCAAGTGGCTCCTACGAGCAGTACTTC
>TRBD2|TRBJ2-7|TRBV12-3/TRBV12-4|-
CASSYGREYNEQYF
TGTGCCAGCAGTTACGGGCGGGAGTATAACGAGCAGTACTTC
>-|TRBJ1-4|TRBV10-3|once
CAISDRAGEKLFF
TGTGCCATCAGTGACCGCGCCGGAGAAAAACTGTTTTTT
>TRBD1|TRBJ1-5|TRBV4-3|few
CASSQVGTGSNQPQHF
TGCGCCAGCAGCCAAGTCGGGACAGGGAGCAATCAGCCCCAGCATTTT
>TRBD2|TRBJ2-1|TRBV7-3|-
CASSLTGGTYNEQFF
TGTGCCAGCAGCTTGACGGGGGGAACCTACAATGAGCAGTTCTTC
>TRBD1|TRBJ1-2|TRBV7-2|-
CASSYPGQGARGYTF
TGTGCCAGCAGCTATCCGGGACAGGGGGCGCGGGGCTACACCTTC
>TRBD1|TRBJ1-5|TRBV19|-
CASSFLVGQRNQPRHF
TGTGCCAGTTCTTTCCTGGTGGGACAGAGAAATCAGCCCCGGCATTTT
>-|TRBJ1-4|TRBV7-8|-
CASSLSTSGGPGKLFF
TGTGCCAGCAGCTTAAGCACTAGCGGGGGCCCCGGAAAGCTGTTTTTT
>-|TRBJ1-1|TRBV7-2|-
CASSLDMGLSTEAFF
TGTGCCAGCAGCTTGGACATGGGTTTGTCCACTGAAGCTTTCTTT
>-|TRBJ1-4|TRBV6-6|many
CASSYDQKLFF
TGTGCCAGCAGTTACGATCAAAAACTGTTTTTT
>-|TRBJ1-4|TRBV29-1|-
CSVERRIKNEKLFF
TGCAGCGTTGAAAGGCGGATCAAGAATGAAAAACTGTTTTTT
>-|TRBJ2-6|TRBV7-9|-
CASSQGGGYSGANVLTF
TGCGCCAGCAGCCAAGGGGGAGGCTACTCTGGGGCCAACGTCCTGACTTTC
>-|TRBJ1-5|TRBV27|-
CASRRQDNQPQHF
TGTGCCAGCAGGAGGCAGGATAACCAGCCCCAGCATTTT
>-|TRBJ1-2|TRBV20-1|many
CSATRAFDYGYTF
TGCAGTGCTACCAGGGCGTTCGACTATGGCTACACCTTC
>TRBD1|TRBJ1-2|TRBV12-3/TRBV12-4|many
CASSPNRGGGYTF
TGTGCCAGCAGTCCTAACAGGGGTGGGGGCTACACCTTC
>TRBD2|TRBJ2-2|TRBV7-3|few
CASSSSGYTGELFF
TGTGCCAGCAGCTCTAGCGGATACACCGGGGAGCTGTTTTTT
>-|TRBJ2-6|TRBV24-1|many
CATSDRVLGANVLTF
TGTGCCACCAGTGATCGAGTGCTAGGGGCCAACGTCCTGACTTTC
>TRBD1|TRBJ1-6|TRBV10-3|-
CAIRRRDSNSPLHF
TGTGCCATCAGGCGGCGGGACAGTAATTCACCCCTCCACTTT
>TRBD1|TRBJ1-1|TRBV29-1|many
CSVVMQGDTEAFF
TGCAGCGTTGTGATGCAGGGGGACACTGAAGCTTTCTTT
>TRBD1|TRBJ1-5|TRBV19|many
CASTLTGNQPQHF
TGTGCCAGTACCCTGACAGGGAATCAGCCCCAGCATTTT
>-|TRBJ2-5|TRBV9|-
CASSVRGGIMETQYF
TGTGCCAGCAGCGTCAGAGGGGGTATTATGGAGACCCAGTACTTC
>TRBD1|TRBJ1-1|TRBV9|-
CASRPGTGGKAFF
TGTGCCAGCAGGCCAGGGACAGGGGGAAAAGCTTTCTTT
>-|TRBJ2-2|TRBV24-1|many
CATSDFGELFF
TGTGCCACCAGTGATTTCGGGGAGCTGTTTTTT
>-|TRBJ1-3|TRBV6-6|few
CASSYLGQSGNTIYF
TGTGCCAGCAGTTACCTCGGTCAAAGCGGAAACACCATATATTTT
>-|TRBJ1-2|TRBV20-1|-
CSASPGDYGYTF
TGCAGTGCGAGTCCTGGGGACTATGGCTACACCTTC
>TRBD1|TRBJ2-7|TRBV5-6|few
CASSFRDRGHSYEQYF
TGTGCCAGCAGCTTCCGGGACAGGGGACATTCCTACGAGCAGTACTTC
>TRBD1|TRBJ2-6|TRBV6-6|-
CASSYSTGFSGANVLTF
TGTGCCAGCAGTTACTCGACAGGGTTCTCTGGGGCCAACGTCCTGACTTTC
>-|TRBJ1-3|TRBV20-1|-
CSARDLLAGNTIYF
TGCAGTGCTAGGGACCTACTAGCGGGAAACACCATATATTTT
>TRBD2|TRBJ2-2|TRBV25-1|once
CASSLQPTSGGPAGELFF
TGTGCCAGCAGTCTTCAACCGACTAGCGGGGGGCCGGCCGGGGAGCTGTTTTTT
>-|TRBJ1-1|TRBV6-5|few
CASRTEGLNTEAFF
TGTGCCAGCAGAACGGAAGGATTGAACACTGAAGCTTTCTTT
>-|TRBJ1-1|TRBV2|-
CASIRGGDLNTEAFF
TGTGCCAGCATTAGGGGAGGGGACCTGAACACTGAAGCTTTCTTT
>-|TRBJ2-7|TRBV7-9|-
CASSPGEGGAYEQYF
TGTGCCAGCTCACCTGGCGAGGGGGGCGCGTACGAGCAGTACTTC
>-|TRBJ1-6|TRBV29-1|once
CSYTGSYNSPLHF
TGCAGCTACACAGGCTCCTATAATTCACCCCTCCACTTT
>TRBD1|TRBJ1-6|TRBV25-1|-
CASSEMTGGRNSPLHF
TGTGCCAGCAGTGAAATGACAGGGGGCAGGAATTCACCCCTCCACTTT
>-|TRBJ2-7|TRBV29-1|many
CSVGRGWEQYF
TGCAGCGTTGGGAGGGGATGGGAGCAGTACTTC
>TRBD1|TRBJ2-6|TRBV7-2|-
CASSVDRGAYVLTF
TGTGCCAGCAGCGTGGACAGGGGGGCCTACGTCCTGACTTTC